What follows describes a single TCR beta chain. Its antigen is as yet unknown. The entry originates in a study of shared clonotypes between healthy human individuals. At the level of the study: Per-donor plates numbered three CD4 naive, three CD4 memory, two CD8 naive and one CD8 memory.

Within Nashville, Tennessee resided all donors, each a Caucasian adult. Germline V gene lookup returns CDR1 SGHVS and CDR2 FNYEAQ. The V and J ends lost 2 bases and 2 bases, in that order; junction bases with no gene match: 15. The CDR3 consists of 20 residues. Study-wide results and limits: It was the non-shared clonotypes that had lower generation probabilities than clonotypes shared by all four donors.

The DNA input per sorted-subset replicate PCR was 200 ng, corresponding to around 28,000 T cell genomes. Libraries were prepared by immunoSEQ multiplex PCR; TCRdb keeps only in-frame clonotypes and omits some of them. The data show some 1.5 million clones, around 97% seen once. The sequence was collected from a young man in good health. The specimen sequenced was naive CD4+ T cells sorted from blood. Noted subset: CD45RA+ positively selected. This chain connects TRBV7-6 to TRBJ2-2; 9 nucleotides match TRBD2. The DNA for the CDR3 is TGTGCCAGCAGCTTAAGTCCAGCGGGAGGATCTTTTTCTAACACCGGGGAGCTGTTTTTT. It yields the protein CASSLSPAGGSFSNTGELFF.